Given below is one T cell receptor (beta chain) in context. These data come from a study of blood T cell repertoires in COVID-19. Across the whole study: Sites in the United States, Italy and Spain provided acute and convalescent COVID-19 samples. T cells, B-cell-depleted T cells, or PBMCs provided the cDNA or gDNA that served as material.

In the original workflow: Estimated nucleated cell counts came from reference gene primer amplification. Clones were read by immunoSEQ multiplex PCR, and TCRdb kept only the in-frame ones, dropping some. V and J calls plus clone size are reproduced from that table; the DNA served to infer D and trimming. The table lists some 220,000 clones, about 83% of them singletons. Germline trimming cut 4 bases from V and 4 bases from J; bases unmatched to any gene: 8. Germline CDR1 reads SGHNT; CDR2 reads YYREEE (reference sequence). The CDR3 loop spans 15 amino acids. The chain is built from TRBV5-4 and TRBJ1-2, with TRBD1 matching 9 bases. The material sequenced was peripheral blood. The sequence was collected from a man aged 45-65 years with acute or convalescent COVID-19. CDR3 loop: CASSPTGGAGYGYTF. As DNA, the CDR3 is TGTGCCAGCAGCCCAACAGGGGGCGCCGGCTATGGCTACACCTTC.